The rows below give T cell receptor beta chains drawn from one sample of a study of shared clonotypes between healthy human individuals. The protocol was immunoSEQ multiplex PCR, while the TCRdb copy is restricted to in-frame clones and leaves out a portion. The repertoire consists of over a million clones, with around 75% occurring once and the leading ten covering roughly 1.5%. Sequenced input: memory CD4+ T cells sorted from blood. The receptors were gathered from a man between 18 and 29 years old in good health. Both conserved end residues are part of each CDR3. A D gene is named only where the DNA matches it firmly. Clone size appears in some rows only: once, few, many, or a class for an expanded clone.

TRBJ2-7,TRBV6-5,.,TRBD1,TGTGCCAGCAGTTTAGACAGGGGAAGCTCCGAGCAGTACTTC,CASSLDRGSSEQYF
TRBJ2-2,TRBV7-8,.,TRBD2,TGTGCCAGCAGTACTAGCGGGAGAGGGACCGGGGAGCTGTTTTTT,CASSTSGRGTGELFF
TRBJ1-1,TRBV7-3,.,.,TGTGCCAGCAGGGGGGGCCTAGACACTGAAGCTTTCTTT,CASRGGLDTEAFF
TRBJ2-1,TRBV18,.,TRBD1,TGTGCCAGCTCACAAACAGGGGGGTCCAATGAGCAGTTCTTC,CASSQTGGSNEQFF
TRBJ1-2,TRBV2,.,.,TGTGCCAGCACGGGGTTTAATGGCTACACCTTC,CASTGFNGYTF
TRBJ1-2,TRBV18,.,TRBD1,TGTGCCAGCTCCCAAGACAGGGGCGCCTATGGCTACACCTTC,CASSQDRGAYGYTF
TRBJ2-7,TRBV6-5,.,TRBD2,TGTGCCAGCAGTTACACGGGACTAGATACCCGCGAGCAGTACTTC,CASSYTGLDTREQYF
TRBJ1-1,TRBV10-3,once,.,TGTGCCATCAGTGAGTCAGGGGCGCGGAAGCTCTCGAACACTGAAGCTTTCTTT,CAISESGARKLSNTEAFF
TRBJ1-1,TRBV5-6,once,.,TGTGCCAGCACCTCATTCGGCACTGAAGCTTTCTTT,CASTSFGTEAFF
TRBJ1-6,TRBV2,once,TRBD1,TGTGCCAGCAGTGACAGGACAGGGACAGGTTCACCCCTCCACTTT,CASSDRTGTGSPLHF
TRBJ1-3,TRBV7-2,.,TRBD1,TGTGCCAGCAGCTACGGGAAGACAGGGGCTGGAAACACCATATATTTT,CASSYGKTGAGNTIYF
TRBJ2-7,TRBV6-5,.,TRBD1,TGTGCCAGCAGTTACCGTACCGGGACAGGGTACTACGAGCAGTACTTC,CASSYRTGTGYYEQYF
TRBJ2-2,TRBV5-1,once,TRBD2,TGCGCCAGCAGCCCCGGGACTAGCGGGGGGGCAGGGGAGCTGTTTTTT,CASSPGTSGGAGELFF
TRBJ2-4,TRBV5-6,.,TRBD1,TGTGCCAGCAGCTCTTACAGGGGATCAAACATTCAGTACTTC,CASSSYRGSNIQYF
TRBJ2-2,TRBV6-1,.,.,TGTGCCAGCAGTGACAGCGGCGAGCGTCCCACCGGGGAGCTGTTTTTT,CASSDSGERPTGELFF
TRBJ1-5,TRBV7-9,.,.,TGTGCCAGCAGCTCAGGACAGTTGAATCAGCCCCAGCATTTT,CASSSGQLNQPQHF
TRBJ2-7,TRBV9,.,.,TGTGCCAGCAGCGTAGGTCCGGGGGCCAACGAGCAGTACTTC,CASSVGPGANEQYF
TRBJ1-6,TRBV5-5,once,TRBD1,TGTGCCAGCAGCCGGGGACAGGTGAATTCACCCCTCCACTTT,CASSRGQVNSPLHF
TRBJ2-3,TRBV20-1,once,.,TGCAGTGCTAGGCTAGCAGATACGCAGTATTTT,CSARLADTQYF
TRBJ2-3,TRBV7-9,.,TRBD2,TGTGCCAGCAGCCCACGAAATGGGAGGGGAGGGCTTGTAACAGATACGCAGTATTTT,CASSPRNGRGGLVTDTQYF
TRBJ1-2,TRBV5-8,.,.,TGTGCCAGCAGCTTGCGCCCGGGGGACTATGGCTACACCTTC,CASSLRPGDYGYTF
TRBJ2-3,TRBV19,.,TRBD1,TGTGCCAGTAGTATCGGGGCAGGGGGCTTTGGTACGCAGTATTTT,CASSIGAGGFGTQYF
TRBJ1-1,TRBV25-1,.,.,TGTGCCAGCAGTGGGCGAGGGGGCACTGAAGCTTTCTTT,CASSGRGGTEAFF
TRBJ2-3,TRBV7-9,.,TRBD2,TGTGCCAGCAGCTCATCCGGGACTAGGAATACAGATACGCAGTATTTT,CASSSSGTRNTDTQYF
TRBJ2-3,TRBV5-5,.,.,TGTGCCAGCGCCGTTGGCGGGGTGAGCACAGATACGCAGTATTTT,CASAVGGVSTDTQYF
TRBJ1-4,TRBV6-1,few,TRBD1,TGTGCCAGCAGTTTTCCGGGACAGGGTAATGAAAAACTGTTTTTT,CASSFPGQGNEKLFF
TRBJ2-7,TRBV30,.,.,TGTGCCTGGAGTCCCTTTAGGGCGGGGAGCGAGCAGTACTTC,CAWSPFRAGSEQYF
TRBJ1-6,TRBV30,few,.,TGTGCCTGGAGTGCATGGGAGGGACCCCTCCACTTT,CAWSAWEGPLHF
TRBJ1-2,TRBV7-9,.,.,TGTGCCAGCAGCGGGGAGAACTATGGCTACACCTTC,CASSGENYGYTF
TRBJ2-1,TRBV9,.,.,TGTGCCAGCAGCGTAGACTATTACAATGAGCAGTTCTTC,CASSVDYYNEQFF
TRBJ2-7,TRBV7-2,.,TRBD2,TGTGCCAGCAGCGTAGGGACTAGCGGGAGCTCCTACGAGCAGTACTTC,CASSVGTSGSSYEQYF
TRBJ1-4,TRBV30,.,.,TGTGCCTGGAGTAGCGGACAGCCAAAACTGTTTTTT,CAWSSGQPKLFF
TRBJ2-2,TRBV5-4,once,TRBD1,TGTGCCAGCAGTCGGGGATCCCAGGGGGCGATAACCGGGGAGCTGTTTTTT,CASSRGSQGAITGELFF
TRBJ2-7,TRBV6-1,.,.,TGTGCCAGCGCTCTAGCGTCCAAGCAGTACTTC,CASALASKQYF
TRBJ2-1,TRBV5-6,.,TRBD2,TGTGCCAGCAGCTATATTCTAGCGGGGTCGTACAATGAGCAGTTCTTC,CASSYILAGSYNEQFF
TRBJ2-7,TRBV6-5,.,TRBD1,TGTGCCAGCCAGGGGGCAGCGACCTACGAGCAGTACTTC,CASQGAATYEQYF
TRBJ1-1,TRBV28,few,TRBD1,TGTGCCAGCGAGGGACAGATGAACACTGAAGCTTTCTTT,CASEGQMNTEAFF
TRBJ2-2,TRBV7-2,.,.,TGTGCCAGCAGCTCGGACGGGAACACCGGGGAGCTGTTTTTT,CASSSDGNTGELFF
TRBJ1-4,TRBV10-2,.,TRBD1,TGCGCCAGCAGTGACTCGGACAGGGGTAGCGAAAAACTGTTTTTT,CASSDSDRGSEKLFF
TRBJ2-2,TRBV14,.,.,TGTGCCAGCAGCCAAGGGGGGAAGCTGTTTTTT,CASSQGGKLFF
TRBJ1-4,TRBV5-1,.,.,TGCGCCAGCAGCTCGGGGCAGAATGAAAAACTGTTTTTT,CASSSGQNEKLFF
TRBJ2-5,TRBV27,.,.,TGTGCCAGCAGCCCCGTGGTCGGCCACCCTGGGGCCCAGTACTTC,CASSPVVGHPGAQYF
TRBJ2-2,TRBV5-6,.,.,TGTGCCAGCAGCTTGTGGCGGCAGGGAGGATCCGGGGAGCTGTTTTTT,CASSLWRQGGSGELFF